Listed below are T cell receptor beta chains from one sample, sequenced in a study of T cell repertoires in cytomegalovirus infection. TCRdb analysed the reads with MiXCR anew, one entry per CDR3 protein. The sample gives around 260,000 distinct CDR3 sequences, roughly 9% of which show up once; about 15% is in the top ten. The sequenced sample consisted of PBMCs. Source of these receptors: a human donor in good health (CMV status not recorded). Some clones in this sample may be carry-over from other donors' samples. The CDR3 runs from the conserved cysteine through the conserved F or W. D genes are given only for firm matches. Where a row states a size, it is once, few, many or the class of an expanded clone; other rows omit it.

NA	many	TRBJ2-7	TRBV6-2/TRBV6-3	TGTGCCAGCAGTTACTTCACCTCAGGGGACGAGCAGTACTTC	CASSYFTSGDEQYF
TRBD2	many	TRBJ2-1	TRBV7-2	TGTGCCAGCAGCTTACGTAGCGGGAGGGCCAATGAGCAGTTCTTC	CASSLRSGRANEQFF
TRBD2	few	TRBJ2-7	TRBV20-1	TGCAGTGCTAGACTACGACTAGCGGTGAACTACGAGCAGTACTTC	CSARLRLAVNYEQYF
NA	many	TRBJ1-1	TRBV11-3	TGTGCCAGCAGCTTCTCCGGGAACACTGAAGCTTTCTTT	CASSFSGNTEAFF
NA	few	TRBJ2-2	TRBV12-3/TRBV12-4	TGTGCCAGCCGCGCGGGGTTGAACACCGGGGAGCTGTTTTTT	CASRAGLNTGELFF
TRBD1	many	TRBJ2-3	TRBV28	TGTGCCAGCAGTTCATCCGGGACAGGGATACATACGCAGTATTTT	CASSSSGTGIHTQYF
TRBD1	NA	TRBJ1-2	TRBV12-3/TRBV12-4	TGTGCCAGCAGTCCGCGGACAGGGTTGGGCTACACCTTC	CASSPRTGLGYTF
NA	NA	TRBJ2-2	TRBV4-3	TGCGCCAGCAGCCAAGTTCGAGGGTCAGGGGAGCTGTTTTTT	CASSQVRGSGELFF
TRBD2	few	TRBJ2-3	TRBV5-4	TGTGCCAGCAGCTTTGGAACTAGCGGGAGATCTCGCACAGATACGCAGTATTTT	CASSFGTSGRSRTDTQYF
NA	NA	TRBJ2-7	TRBV7-9	TGTGCCAGCAGCTTCAGAGGAAACGAGCAGTACTTC	CASSFRGNEQYF
NA	many	TRBJ1-2	TRBV7-2	TGTGCCAGCAGCTTAGCAGGGAGTAGCTATGGCTACACCTTC	CASSLAGSSYGYTF
NA	NA	TRBJ2-7	TRBV30	TGTGCCTGGGGAAGGGGGGGCAGCTCCTACGAGCAGTACTTC	CAWGRGGSSYEQYF
NA	few	TRBJ2-1	TRBV28	TGTGCCAGCAGTCTCCGTGAGGAGCAGTTCTTC	CASSLREEQFF
NA	many	TRBJ1-1	TRBV12-3/TRBV12-4	TGTGCCAGCAGATCCCGTCACATACGAAACACTGAAGCTTTCTTT	CASRSRHIRNTEAFF
NA	many	TRBJ2-3	TRBV7-2	TGTGCCAGCGGTCTGGATGGGCGGACCACAGATACGCAGTATTTT	CASGLDGRTTDTQYF
NA	many	TRBJ2-2	TRBV4-3	TGCGCCAGCAGCCAAGATGGGACCGGGGAGCTGTTTTTT	CASSQDGTGELFF
TRBD2	many	TRBJ2-5	TRBV7-6	TGTGCCAGCAGCTTAGGAGCGGGGGCGGGGAGGGAGACCCAGTACTTC	CASSLGAGAGRETQYF